The clone carrying this T cell receptor (beta chain) has only a few counts. Patients underwent thyroid surgery, and none had received any treatment before it. TCRdb re-called the PCR reads with MiXCR. The sample has 20,000 to 25,000 clones, roughly 20% seen once. This sample was included in a study of metastatic and nonmetastatic thyroid tumors. The CDR3 is made up of 15 amino acids. Trimming took 7 bases from V and 4 from J; bases not matched to a gene: 13. The specimen was adjacent normal tissue. The receptor's source is a female donor with papillary thyroid cancer or a benign thyroid nodule (not recorded which). Some clones in this sample may be carry-over from other donors' samples. The gene calls are TRBV12-3 or TRBV12-4 and TRBJ2-7; 7 nucleotides align to TRBD2. The CDR3 sequence is CASTLGGGRSYEQYF. CDR3 DNA sequence: TGTGCCAGCACCCTTGGGGGGGGGAGGTCGTACGAGCAGTACTTC.